A selection of T cell receptor beta chains follows, all from one sample in a study of T-cell memory formation after mild COVID-19. TCRdb reanalysed the 5' RACE reads using MiXCR and keeps one entry per CDR3 protein. The sample holds 400,000 to 550,000 distinct CDR3 sequences, 20% to 25% seen once. The sample was PBMCs or a T cell subset sorted from them (not recorded which). These receptor sequences come from an adult woman who had mild COVID-19 (a few samples of this study predate the infection). Cell type and time point are not known. The CDR3 runs from the conserved cysteine through the conserved F or W. The D gene is left open where the match is weak. Size values are once, few and many counts, or a class for expanded clones, and some rows have none.

V gene: TRBV29-1; J gene: TRBJ2-3; D gene: TRBD1; clone size: few; CDR3 DNA: TGCAGCGTACCCCCCGGGACAGGGGCGTTCACAGATACGCAGTATTTT; CDR3 protein: CSVPPGTGAFTDTQYF
V gene: TRBV5-1; J gene: TRBJ2-6; D gene: -; clone size: few; CDR3 DNA: TGCGCCAGCAGCTTGAAGGCCGGGTCTGGGGCCAACGTCCTGACTTTC; CDR3 protein: CASSLKAGSGANVLTF
V gene: TRBV6-5; J gene: TRBJ2-4; D gene: TRBD2; clone size: few; CDR3 DNA: TGTGCCAGCAGTAAATTAGGGTTAGCGGGGGGCGGGAACATTCAGTACTTC; CDR3 protein: CASSKLGLAGGGNIQYF
V gene: TRBV7-3; J gene: TRBJ2-1; D gene: TRBD2; clone size: -; CDR3 DNA: TGTGCCAGCAGCTACCTCCTAGCGGGGGGCATAAATGAGCAGTTCTTC; CDR3 protein: CASSYLLAGGINEQFF
V gene: TRBV7-6; J gene: TRBJ2-1; D gene: -; clone size: few; CDR3 DNA: TGTGCCAGCAGCTTATGGAGGGCTAGCGTAACCTACAATGAGCAGTTCTTC; CDR3 protein: CASSLWRASVTYNEQFF
V gene: TRBV5-4; J gene: TRBJ1-2; D gene: -; clone size: -; CDR3 DNA: TGTGCCAGCAGCCGAAGGGTAAACTATGGCTACACCTTC; CDR3 protein: CASSRRVNYGYTF
V gene: TRBV2; J gene: TRBJ2-1; D gene: -; clone size: few; CDR3 DNA: TGTGCCAGCAGACGCACTAACGTCGACAATGAGCAGTTCTTC; CDR3 protein: CASRRTNVDNEQFF
V gene: TRBV29-1; J gene: TRBJ2-2; D gene: -; clone size: -; CDR3 DNA: TGCAGCGTTGGGGACGGACTGAACACCGGGGAGCTGTTTTTT; CDR3 protein: CSVGDGLNTGELFF
V gene: TRBV4-1; J gene: TRBJ1-5; D gene: TRBD1; clone size: -; CDR3 DNA: TGCGCCAGCAGCCGGGAGGGGGCCGGTCAGCCCCAGCATTTT; CDR3 protein: CASSREGAGQPQHF
V gene: TRBV7-2; J gene: TRBJ2-1; D gene: TRBD2; clone size: few; CDR3 DNA: TGTGCCAGCAGCTTTACTGGGACTAGCCGCTCCTACAATGAGCAGTTCTTC; CDR3 protein: CASSFTGTSRSYNEQFF
V gene: TRBV12-3/TRBV12-4; J gene: TRBJ2-1; D gene: -; clone size: many; CDR3 DNA: TGTGCCAGCAGCCCCAACCTCAATGAGCAGTTCTTC; CDR3 protein: CASSPNLNEQFF
V gene: TRBV25-1; J gene: TRBJ2-3; D gene: TRBD2; clone size: -; CDR3 DNA: TGTGCCAGCAGTGACGCGGTCGCGGGAGTACATTTGCCAGATACGCAGTATTTT; CDR3 protein: CASSDAVAGVHLPDTQYF
V gene: TRBV6-5; J gene: TRBJ2-1; D gene: TRBD2; clone size: -; CDR3 DNA: TGTGCCAGCAGACCCCTTCTGACTAGCGGGAACAATGAGCAGTTCTTC; CDR3 protein: CASRPLLTSGNNEQFF
V gene: TRBV3-1; J gene: TRBJ2-3; D gene: -; clone size: -; CDR3 DNA: TGTGCCAGCAGCAAAAGGGCGCTAGCCAGCACAGATACGCAGTATTTT; CDR3 protein: CASSKRALASTDTQYF
V gene: TRBV5-1; J gene: TRBJ2-1; D gene: -; clone size: -; CDR3 DNA: TGCGCCAGCAGCGTTACCGATGAGCAGTTCTTC; CDR3 protein: CASSVTDEQFF
V gene: TRBV12-3/TRBV12-4; J gene: TRBJ1-2; D gene: TRBD1; clone size: few; CDR3 DNA: TGTGCCAGCAGTTTAGGGGGACAGGGGGCCTCTAACTATGGCTACACCTTC; CDR3 protein: CASSLGGQGASNYGYTF
V gene: TRBV11-2; J gene: TRBJ1-1; D gene: -; clone size: -; CDR3 DNA: TGTGCCAGCAGCAAAACCCCTGACACTGAAGCTTTCTTT; CDR3 protein: CASSKTPDTEAFF
V gene: TRBV29-1; J gene: TRBJ1-1; D gene: TRBD1; clone size: few; CDR3 DNA: TGCAGCGTCCGAGACAGGGTGGATTCGAACACTGAAGCTTTCTTT; CDR3 protein: CSVRDRVDSNTEAFF
V gene: TRBV20-1; J gene: TRBJ1-5; D gene: -; clone size: many; CDR3 DNA: TGCAGTGCCTCAAGGCGGAATCAGCCCCAGCATTTT; CDR3 protein: CSASRRNQPQHF
V gene: TRBV4-1; J gene: TRBJ1-1; D gene: -; clone size: many; CDR3 DNA: TGCGCCAGCAGAACCCTCCCGGGGAACACTGAAGCTTTCTTT; CDR3 protein: CASRTLPGNTEAFF
V gene: TRBV7-6; J gene: TRBJ1-4; D gene: -; clone size: -; CDR3 DNA: TGTGCCAGCAGCTTAGAAGTACAGGGCCACAAACTGTTTTTT; CDR3 protein: CASSLEVQGHKLFF
V gene: TRBV5-1; J gene: TRBJ2-7; D gene: -; clone size: -; CDR3 DNA: TGCGCCAGCAGCTTCTCAAGCCGGCCTCGAACCTACGAGCAGTACTTC; CDR3 protein: CASSFSSRPRTYEQYF
V gene: TRBV6-2/TRBV6-3; J gene: TRBJ2-7; D gene: TRBD2; clone size: few; CDR3 DNA: TGTGCCAGCAGTTACACAGTTACTAGCGGACCCTACGAGCAGTACTTC; CDR3 protein: CASSYTVTSGPYEQYF
V gene: TRBV14; J gene: TRBJ2-1; D gene: -; clone size: few; CDR3 DNA: TGTGCCAGCAGCCTCGGACTACCTCCTGAGCAGTTCTTC; CDR3 protein: CASSLGLPPEQFF